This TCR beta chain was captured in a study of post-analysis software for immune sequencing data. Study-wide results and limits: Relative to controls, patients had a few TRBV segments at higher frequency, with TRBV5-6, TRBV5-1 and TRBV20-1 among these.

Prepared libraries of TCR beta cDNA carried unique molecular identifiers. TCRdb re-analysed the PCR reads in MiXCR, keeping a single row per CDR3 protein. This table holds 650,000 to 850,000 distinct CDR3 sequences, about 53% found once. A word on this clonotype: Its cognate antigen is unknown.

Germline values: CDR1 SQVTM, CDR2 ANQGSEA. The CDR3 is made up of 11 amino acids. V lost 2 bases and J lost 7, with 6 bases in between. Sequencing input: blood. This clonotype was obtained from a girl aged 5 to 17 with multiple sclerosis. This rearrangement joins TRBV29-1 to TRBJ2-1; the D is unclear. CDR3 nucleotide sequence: TGCAGCGTTGAAAATGTAAATGAGCAGTTCTTC. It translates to CSVENVNEQFF.